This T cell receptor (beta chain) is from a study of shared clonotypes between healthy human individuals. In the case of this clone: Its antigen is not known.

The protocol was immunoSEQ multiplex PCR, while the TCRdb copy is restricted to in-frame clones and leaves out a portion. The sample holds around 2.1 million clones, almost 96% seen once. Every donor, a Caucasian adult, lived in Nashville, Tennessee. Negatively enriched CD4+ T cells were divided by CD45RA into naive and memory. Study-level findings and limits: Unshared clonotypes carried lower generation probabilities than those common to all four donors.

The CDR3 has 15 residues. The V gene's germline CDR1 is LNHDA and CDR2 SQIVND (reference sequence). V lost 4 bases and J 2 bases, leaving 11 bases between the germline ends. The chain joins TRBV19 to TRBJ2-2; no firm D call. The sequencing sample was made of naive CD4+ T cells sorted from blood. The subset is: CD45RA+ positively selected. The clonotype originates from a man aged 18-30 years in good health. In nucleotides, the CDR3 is TGTGCCAGTAGTACTTGGCAGTCCAACACCGGGGAGCTGTTTTTT. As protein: CASSTWQSNTGELFF.